This T cell receptor beta chain derives from a study of neurological immune-mediated disorders. The V and J ends lost 4 bases and 1 base respectively, with 10 bases between them. This CDR3 has 15 amino acids. Germline V gene sequence: CDR1 MNHEY, CDR2 SMNVEV (reference sequence). This clonotype was detected ten times or more. TCRdb fed the 5' RACE reads into MiXCR, producing one record per CDR3 protein. This table has approximately 24,000 distinct CDR3 sequences, 13% appearing once. The receptor was isolated from a woman between 35 and 50 years old with HTLV-1-associated myelopathy (HAM/TSP). The genes are TRBV27 and TRBJ2-2; tentatively, D is TRBD1 or TRBD2 (5 bases each). The sequenced sample was PBMCs. CDR3 protein: CASSSRDGNTGELFF. In DNA, the CDR3 is TGTGCCAGCAGTTCCCGGGACGGGAACACCGGGGAGCTGTTTTTT.